This T cell receptor beta chain was sequenced for a study of cytomegalovirus exposure and HLA in healthy donors. Study-wide results and limits: Some TCR beta chains (roughly 160 of them) were listed as cytomegalovirus-associated. Later analysis reportedly placed an Asian-associated ancestry cluster below the roughly 700-donor mean in N-insertions.

PCR amplification relied on 60 Vbeta primers (plus 13 Jbeta primers). Assay: immunoSEQ multiplex PCR; the TCRdb copy retains only in-frame clones and omits some. The sample lists approximately 44,000 clones; roughly 60% were seen once. Concerning this clone: The antigen remains undetermined.

Sequenced sample: PBMCs. This TCR was sampled from a human donor in good health.

The CDR3 reads CASSLPRDRRYF. The CDR3 DNA is TGTGCCAGCAGCTTGCCCCGGGACAGGAGATACTTC. This chain links TRBV5-8 with TRBJ2-7; TRBD1 matches at 8 bases. The length of the CDR3 is 12 residues. The V gene end was trimmed by 1 base and the J gene end by 13 bases; junction bases not matched to a gene: 7. Germline lookup yields CDR1 SGHTS and CDR2 YDEGEE.